Sequencing of this TCR beta chain was carried out in a study of T cell responses to AZD1222 COVID-19 vaccine. Across the whole study: Second-dose intervals near 4 or 12 weeks were combined. Study results and limitations: Reportedly, nearly half the spike-specific TCRs target unmutated variant regions. Spike was spanned by vaccine-associated CD4 TCRs, with dominance at 160-218 and 743-854.

Remarks on this clone: Its antigen remains unidentified.

Clones were read by immunoSEQ multiplex PCR, and TCRdb kept only the in-frame ones, dropping some. Among over 95,000 clones listed, around nine tenths were seen once. The source material was peripheral blood, sampled on day 0 of AZD1222 vaccination. This clonotype was obtained from an adult in good health.

The CDR3 DNA reads as TGTGCCAGCAGCGTAGACCCGAATGAGGATTCACCCCTCCACTTT. Translating gives CASSVDPNEDSPLHF. The V and J genes are TRBV9 and TRBJ1-6; no definite D call. Germline V CDR1 and CDR2: SGDLS, YYNGEE. V lost 0 bases and J lost 8, with 12 bases in between. The CDR3 length is 15 residues.